This T cell receptor beta chain comes out of a study of control samples from healthy donors and cancer patients. Clones were sequenced by immunoSEQ multiplex PCR, and TCRdb holds only the in-frame ones, with some missing. Of some 67,000 clones in the sample, 80% to 90% are singletons; the top ten hold approximately 2.5%. Trimming shortened V by 5 bases and J by 5 bases, and 18 bases separated the two germline ends. This CDR3 comprises 15 residues. Germline lookup yields CDR1 SGHNT and CDR2 YENEEA. This sequence joins TRBV11-3 and TRBJ2-5, with D possibly matching TRBD2 (5 bases). The specimen was PBMCs. The TCR comes from a woman aged 45-60 years with head and neck cancer. The CDR3 is CASSLRGLEEETQYF. CDR3 in DNA: TGTGCCAGCAGCCTCCGGGGTCTTGAGGAGGAGACCCAGTACTTC.